The 30 T cell receptor beta chains in this list originate from one sample, sequenced in a study of technical replicates of blood from a few donors. TCRdb keeps only in-frame clones here, not all; method: immunoSEQ multiplex PCR. The sample holds 65,000 to 90,000 clones, 93% seen once. The sample was T cells isolated from PBMCs. The receptors were sampled from a human donor in good health.

The chain has TRBV7-8 and TRBJ1-2; TRBD1 might be the D (6 bases). The CDR3 spans 14 residues. Between the trimmed V and J ends, which lost 1 base and 2 bases, there was a span of 8 bases. Germline assignment: CDR1 SGHVS and CDR2 FQNEAQ. The CDR3 region is CASSLGGQNYGYTF. CDR3 DNA sequence: TGTGCCAGCAGCTTAGGGGGACAAAACTATGGCTACACCTTC.

The chain recombines TRBV28 with TRBJ2-3; the match to TRBD2 covers 8 bases. Germline values: CDR1 MDHEN, CDR2 SYDVKM. V lost 7 bases to trimming and J lost 11 bases; unmatched junction nucleotides: 14. CDR3 length: 14 amino acids. CDR3 nucleotide sequence: TGTGCCAGCATCCCACTTGAGGCGGGAGGAAGGCAGTATTTT. Amino acids: CASIPLEAGGRQYF.

The chain combines TRBV2 with TRBJ2-5; D perhaps matches TRBD1 (6 bases). V was trimmed by 11 bases and J by 3 bases, leaving 10 bases between them. The CDR3 covers 11 residues. Per the germline V gene, CDR1 is SNHLY and CDR2 is FYNNEI. The CDR3 DNA follows: TGTGCCGGAGGACAGAAAGAGACCCAGTACTTC. Amino acids: CAGGQKETQYF.

The rearrangement uses TRBV6-5 and TRBJ1-2, with 7 bases lining up with TRBD1. The CDR3 is 16 amino acids. With V trimmed by 6 bases and J by 8 bases, 18 bases remained unmatched. Germline V gives CDR1 MNHEY, CDR2 SVGAGI. CDR3 nucleotide sequence: TGTGCCAGCAGCTACGGAATGTCAGGGGGGAGAAGGGGCTACACCTTC. Translation gives CASSYGMSGGRRGYTF.

The chain couples TRBV6-5 to TRBJ1-1; D call uncertain. The CDR3 sequence is 15 residues long. CDR1 is MNHEY and CDR2 is SVGAGI in the germline V gene. Trimming left V 6 bases short and J 5 bases short, with 19 bases between. CDR3 loop: CASRKSFGLETEAFF. DNA for the CDR3: TGTGCCAGCAGAAAGAGCTTCGGGTTGGAGACTGAAGCTTTCTTT.

The chain is built from TRBV19 and TRBJ1-5, with D possibly TRBD1 on 6 matching bases. The CDR3 has 16 residues. Trimming removed 4 bases from V and 1 base from J, with 14 bases in between. CDR1 is LNHDA, CDR2 SQIVND, per germline (reference sequence). CDR3 sequence reads: CASSKQPTGSNQPQHF. For the CDR3, the DNA is TGTGCCAGTAGTAAACAACCCACAGGGAGCAATCAGCCCCAGCATTTT.

A remark on this clone: The junction departs from germline at one end; a sequencing error may be responsible. The rearrangement links TRBV5-1 to TRBJ2-7, with TRBD2 identical over 8 bases. Germline V gene sequence: CDR1 SGHRS, CDR2 YFSETQ. CDR3 length: 16 residues. CDR3 sequence (DNA): TGCGCCAGCAGCTTGGCCAACGGAGGCCTAGCGGGTTCTCCCTTCTTC. It is translated as CASSLANGGLAGSPFF.

The rearrangement joins TRBV11-3 to TRBJ2-1, with a possible D match to TRBD2 (6 bases). The V gene's germline CDR1 is SGHNT and CDR2 YENEEA. This CDR3 comprises 13 residues. The ends were cut back, 6 bases at V and 7 bases at J, with 13 bases in the middle. The CDR3 DNA follows: TGTGCCAGCAGTTCCTCGGAGGGGAATGAGCAGTTCTTC. This encodes CASSSSEGNEQFF.

J is TRBJ1-1 and V is TRBV5-4, with D unresolved. This CDR3 is 12 amino acids long. The germline gives CDR1 SGHNT, CDR2 YYREEE (reference sequence). V was shortened by 0 bases and J by 8 bases, with 8 bases between the two germline ends. The CDR3 nucleotides read TGTGCCAGCAGCTTGGCGGGTAACGAAGCTTTCTTT. Protein sequence: CASSLAGNEAFF.

J is TRBJ1-2 and V is TRBV30, with TRBD1 matching 9 bases. V lost 3 bases and J lost 6; bases outside the gene matches: 5. The CDR3 consists of 13 residues. CDR1 and CDR2 from the germline V gene are GTSNPN and SVGIG (reference sequence). CDR3 coding DNA: TGTGCCTGGAGGCACAGGGGGCGGGATGGCTACACCTTC. It codes for CAWRHRGRDGYTF.

The chain is built from TRBV2 and TRBJ2-7; the D gene is possibly TRBD2 (5 bases). There are 16 residues in the CDR3. Per germline, CDR1 SNHLY and CDR2 FYNNEI. Trimming left V 7 bases short and J 4 bases short, with 23 bases between. CDR3 nucleotide sequence: TGTGCCAGCAATCTCCCCAGGACCGAACCGGGGTACGAGCAGTACTTC. It yields the protein CASNLPRTEPGYEQYF.

The rearrangement joins TRBV18 to TRBJ2-7, with D tentatively TRBD1 (5 bases). The CDR3 consists of 13 residues. Trimming left V 4 bases short and J 1 base short, with 8 bases between. The germline CDR1 and CDR2 sequences are KGHSH and LQKENI. The CDR3 here is CASSRAGSYEQYF. In DNA, the CDR3 is TGTGCCAGCTCACGGGCAGGGTCCTACGAGCAGTACTTC.

The chain is built from TRBV6-5 and TRBJ1-4; 8 nucleotides line up with TRBD1. The CDR3 runs to 16 residues. The J segment lost 8 bases and the V segment lost 0 bases, leaving 8 bases of the junction unmatched. CDR1 MNHEY and CDR2 SVGAGI come from the germline V gene. In DNA, the CDR3 is TGTGCCAGCAGTTACTCCCCAGGGGGCGGGCGAGAAAAACTGTTTTTT. Protein: CASSYSPGGGREKLFF.

This chain connects TRBV7-3 to TRBJ1-6, with TRBD1 matching 7 bases. The CDR3 has 18 residues. Germline V gives CDR1 SGHTA, CDR2 FQGTGA. Unmatched junction bases numbered 17, after V lost 5 bases and J lost 7 bases. In DNA form, the CDR3 reads TGTGCCAGCAGCGCCGGGACAGCTGATGGGGGCAGGAATTCACCCCTCCACTTT. This codes for CASSAGTADGGRNSPLHF.

This chain joins TRBV29-1 and TRBJ2-1; TRBD2 agrees at 14 bases. This CDR3 is 20 amino acids long. Trimming at V came to 3 bases and at J to 6 bases, leaving 19 bases not matched to a gene. Germline CDR1 is SQVTM and CDR2 is ANQGSEA. CDR3 DNA sequence: TGCAGCGTTGACGCGACTGTAGTACCGGGACTAGCGGGAGCAACCAATGAGCAGTTCTTC. Residues: CSVDATVVPGLAGATNEQFF.

As for this clone: One end of the junction does not line up with germline, which may come from a read error. Other DNA sequences in the same sample also yield this CDR3. The V gene is TRBV19, the J gene TRBJ1-5; unclear D gene. The CDR3 spans 11 residues. Germline CDR1 and CDR2: LNHDA and SQIVND (reference sequence). The CDR3 bases are TGTGCCAGCAGTAGCAATCAGCCCCAGCATTTT. It codes for CASSSNQPQHF.

CDR3 amino acids: CASSPFYREDSYEQYF. Written as DNA, the CDR3 is TGCGCCAGCAGCCCCTTTTACAGGGAAGACTCCTACGAGCAGTACTTC. V is TRBV5-1 and J is TRBJ2-7; tentatively, D is TRBD1 (6 bases). Trimming left V 4 bases short and J 0 bases short, with 17 bases between. Looked up from germline, CDR1 is SGHRS and CDR2 is YFSETQ. The CDR3 is 16 residues long.

The V and J genes are TRBV7-9 and TRBJ1-2; D remains unclear. CDR3 size: 14 residues. Germline V lookup: CDR1 SEHNR, CDR2 FQNEAQ (reference sequence). Trimming took 1 base from V and 2 from J, leaving 8 bases between them. CDR3 DNA: TGTGCCAGCAGCTTAGTTTTAGAAAACTATGGCTACACCTTC. This translates into CASSLVLENYGYTF.

The chain has TRBV27 and TRBJ1-1; 7 nucleotides line up with TRBD1. The trim removed 4 bases at V and 2 bases at J, leaving 7 bases unmatched. Germline V CDR1 and CDR2: MNHEY, SMNVEV (reference sequence). This CDR3 is built from 15 residues. The CDR3 is CASSWRGPGNTEAFF. Written as DNA, the CDR3 is TGTGCCAGCAGTTGGAGGGGGCCCGGCAACACTGAAGCTTTCTTT.

The chain uses TRBV9 and TRBJ1-1; 7 nucleotides line up with TRBD1. Per germline, CDR1 SGDLS and CDR2 YYNGEE. V lost 4 bases to trimming and J lost 1 base; unmatched junction nucleotides: 7. CDR3 length equals 15 residues. The CDR3 nucleotides read TGTGCCAGCAGCCCCCGGACAGGACCGAACACTGAAGCTTTCTTT. Translating it yields CASSPRTGPNTEAFF.

CDR3 residues: CDLPPGQRNTGELFF. The CDR3 nucleotides read TGTGACCTCCCCCCGGGACAGAGAAACACCGGGGAGCTGTTTTTT. The chain joins TRBV25-1 to TRBJ2-2, with 7 bases aligning to TRBD1. CDR1 MGHDK and CDR2 SYGVNS come from the germline V gene. This CDR3 is 15 amino acids long.

CDR3 sequence reads: CASSSEPRTGNEQFF. CDR3 DNA sequence: TGCGCCAGCAGCTCGGAACCTAGAACGGGCAATGAGCAGTTCTTC. The rearrangement links TRBV5-1 to TRBJ2-1; D unclear. In germline, CDR1 is SGHRS, CDR2 YFSETQ. CDR3 size: 15 residues. V was cut by 3 bases and J by 6 bases, with 16 bases left in between.

This rearrangement joins TRBV7-3 to TRBJ1-1; TRBD1 agrees at 9 bases. V was clipped by 5 bases and J by 5 bases; unmatched bases: 6. The CDR3 sequence is 14 residues long. The germline CDR1 and CDR2 sequences are SGHTA and FQGTGA. The CDR3 sequence: CASSDGTGRTEAFF. The CDR3 nucleotides are TGTGCCAGCAGCGACGGGACAGGGAGGACTGAAGCTTTCTTT.

The chain combines TRBV9 with TRBJ2-3; D is possibly TRBD1 (5 bases). Germline V lookup: CDR1 SGDLS, CDR2 YYNGEE. The V end was cut by 4 bases, the J end by 4 bases, with 13 bases between. CDR3 length: 14 residues. The CDR3 DNA reads as TGTGCCAGCAGCCCCCCTTCCAGGGCAGATACGCAGTATTTT. This translates into CASSPPSRADTQYF. Full variable domain (rest looked up from reference TRBV9 and TRBJ2-3): DSGVTQTPKHLITATGQRVTLRCSPRSGDLSVYWYQQSLDQGLQFLIQYYNGEERAKGNILERFSAQQFPDLHSELNLSSLELGDSALYFCASSPPSRADTQYFGPGTRLTVL.

The J gene is TRBJ2-7, the V gene TRBV21-1; TRBD2, the D gene given by the table, was not confirmed from the DNA. TRBV21-1 is recorded as a pseudogene. The CDR3 is 13 amino acids. CDR3: CASSKEGSYEQYF. As DNA, the CDR3 is TGTGCCAGCAGCAAAGAAGGGAGCTACGAGCAGTACTTC.

The chain joins TRBV2 to TRBJ1-5; 9 bases map to TRBD1. This CDR3 region has 18 residues. Trimming removed 8 bases from V and 0 bases from J; junction bases left unmatched: 14. Germline assignment: CDR1 SNHLY and CDR2 FYNNEI. CDR3 in DNA: TGTGCCAGCGGAGGACAGGGGATGGGTTTATATAGCAATCAGCCCCAGCATTTT. It encodes CASGGQGMGLYSNQPQHF.

The chain employs TRBV5-1 and TRBJ2-5, with 14 bases aligning to TRBD2. CDR3 length equals 15 residues. Trimming took 4 bases from V and 4 from J; bases not matched to a gene: 3. Germline values: CDR1 SGHRS, CDR2 YFSETQ. CDR3 bases: TGCGCCAGCAGCGGGACTAGCGGGGGCCTAGAGACCCAGTACTTC. It specifies CASSGTSGGLETQYF.

The chain is built from TRBV12-5 and TRBJ2-7, with 10 bases fitting TRBD2. The J segment lost 4 bases and the V segment lost 7 bases, leaving 10 bases of the junction unmatched. Germline V CDR1 and CDR2: LGHNT, FRNRAP. This CDR3 is built from 15 residues. This CDR3 is CASASTAGGFYEQYF. In DNA, the CDR3 is TGTGCTAGTGCCTCGACAGCGGGGGGGTTTTACGAGCAGTACTTC. Complete variable domain (other parts from reference TRBV12-5 and TRBJ2-7): DARVTQTPRHKVTEMGQEVTMRCQPILGHNTVFWYRQTMMQGLELLAYFRNRAPLDDSGMPKDRFSAEMPDATLATLKIQPSEPRDSAVYFCASASTAGGFYEQYFGPGTRLTVT.

About this clone itself: The DNA is left out, because the CDR3 cannot be placed on it with certainty; the CDR3 is given as TCRdb lists it. The chain employs TRBV28 and TRBJ1-5. The CDR3 spans 16 residues, counting both ends. Per germline, CDR1 MDHEN and CDR2 SYDVKM. The CDR3 loop reads CASSSSFGESNQPQHF.

V and J are TRBV12-5 and TRBJ1-5; D remains ambiguous. Germline CDR1 reads LGHNT; CDR2 reads FRNRAP. The ends were cut back, 3 bases at V and 2 bases at J, with 17 bases in the middle. There are 17 residues in the CDR3. This CDR3 is CASGFSVQRWGNQPQHF. The CDR3 DNA follows: TGTGCTAGTGGTTTTTCCGTCCAGCGTTGGGGCAATCAGCCCCAGCATTTT.